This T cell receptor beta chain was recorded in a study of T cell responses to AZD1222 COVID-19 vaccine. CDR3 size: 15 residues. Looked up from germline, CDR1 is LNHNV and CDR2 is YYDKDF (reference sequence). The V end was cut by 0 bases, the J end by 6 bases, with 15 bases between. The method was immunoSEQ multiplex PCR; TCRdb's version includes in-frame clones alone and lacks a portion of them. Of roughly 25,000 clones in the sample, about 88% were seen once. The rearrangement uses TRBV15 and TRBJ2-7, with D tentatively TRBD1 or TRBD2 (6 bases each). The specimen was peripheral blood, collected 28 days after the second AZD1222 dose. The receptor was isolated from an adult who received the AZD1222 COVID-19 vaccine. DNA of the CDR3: TGTGCCACCAGCAGAGATGGAGGGGGTCTAAGCGAGCAGTACTTC. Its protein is CATSRDGGGLSEQYF.